These T cell receptor beta chains were read from a single sample in a study of blood T cell repertoires in COVID-19. Data came from immunoSEQ multiplex PCR; TCRdb stores just in-frame clones and leaves some out. The sample lists a few hundred thousand clones, around 82% occurring once. The specimen was peripheral blood. These TCRs come from a woman aged 18-29 years with acute or convalescent COVID-19. Each CDR3 is given with its conserved first and last residue. A D gene is named only where the DNA matches it firmly. The size field is filled for only some rows; it gives once, few, many or a size class.

cdr3_length	v_call	clone_size	j_call	d_call	cdr3_nt	cdr3_aa
16	TRBV11-2	many	TRBJ2-5	TRBD1	TGTGCCAGCAGCTTAGAACCTAGGGGGCGCGGGGAGACCCAGTACTTC	CASSLEPRGRGETQYF
13	TRBV5-6	.	TRBJ1-5	.	TGTGCCAGCAGCTTTTGGGGGGGTCAGCCCCAGCATTTT	CASSFWGGQPQHF
14	TRBV18	.	TRBJ2-1	.	TGTGCCAGCTCACCAGAGGTAGCGGAAAATGAGCAGTTCTTC	CASSPEVAENEQFF
14	TRBV28	.	TRBJ1-1	.	TGTGCCAGCAGTTTGGTATGGTCGAGAGATAAAGCTTTCTTT	CASSLVWSRDKAFF
11	TRBV19	.	TRBJ2-5	.	TGTGCCAGTACCCTCCAAGAGACCCAGTACTTC	CASTLQETQYF
14	TRBV27	.	TRBJ1-2	.	TGTGCCAGCAGTTATGCCCCCTGGAGCTATGGCTACACCTTC	CASSYAPWSYGYTF
21	TRBV4-3	.	TRBJ1-1	TRBD1	TGCGCCAGCAGCCAAGAGTTAGGACAGGGGAGGCTCGGGGAGGGGAACACTGAAGCTTTCTTT	CASSQELGQGRLGEGNTEAFF
15	TRBV18	.	TRBJ2-2	TRBD2	TGTGCCAGCTCCGGACTAGCGGGGAACACCGGGGAGCTGTTTTTT	CASSGLAGNTGELFF
13	TRBV9	.	TRBJ1-1	TRBD1	TGTGCCAGCAGCGTAGCGGCAGGGGGCAAAGCTTTCTTT	CASSVAAGGKAFF
13	TRBV27	.	TRBJ1-2	.	TGTGCCACCCTCGGAGGGCGGAGCTATGGCTACACCTTC	CATLGGRSYGYTF
16	TRBV7-6	.	TRBJ1-3	.	TGTGCCAGCAGCTTAGCGCAAAGGGGCGGTGGAAACACCATATATTTT	CASSLAQRGGGNTIYF
14	TRBV9	.	TRBJ1-1	.	TGTGCCAGCAGCGTCCAGGGGCAGAACACTGAAGCTTTCTTT	CASSVQGQNTEAFF
14	TRBV6-2/TRBV6-3	.	TRBJ2-1	TRBD2	TGTGCCAGCAGTTTCGTAGGACTAGCAAATGAGCAGTTCTTC	CASSFVGLANEQFF
13	TRBV5-1	.	TRBJ2-1	.	TGCGCCAGCAGTTGGACAGCCAACAATGAGCAGTTCTTC	CASSWTANNEQFF
16	TRBV19	.	TRBJ2-3	.	TGTGCCAGTAGTATAGGCGGGACAGTCGGACGGGATACGCAGTATTTT	CASSIGGTVGRDTQYF
14	TRBV6-5	.	TRBJ2-7	TRBD1	TGTGCCAGCAGAGAGGGGGCATCGTCGAACGAGCAGTACTTC	CASREGASSNEQYF
15	TRBV2	.	TRBJ2-3	TRBD2	TGTGCCAGCAGTGAATATACTAGCGGGAGCATTAGAAGGGATTTT	CASSEYTSGSIRRDF
14	TRBV27	.	TRBJ2-7	TRBD2	TGTGCCAGCAGCCCCTCGACTAGCGGCTACGAGCAGTACTTC	CASSPSTSGYEQYF
15	TRBV19	.	TRBJ2-2	TRBD2	TGTGCCACACAAACGGGGGGAGAGGTCACCGGGGAGCTGTTTTTT	CATQTGGEVTGELFF
16	TRBV5-6	.	TRBJ2-7	TRBD2	TGTGCCAGCAGCTTGTGGTTGGGACTAGCCCGCTACGAGCAGTACTTC	CASSLWLGLARYEQYF
16	TRBV6-5	.	TRBJ2-5	TRBD2	TGTGCCAGCAGTTACGAGGCTAGCGGGAGCCAAGAGACCCAGTACTTC	CASSYEASGSQETQYF
13	TRBV6-6	.	TRBJ2-7	TRBD1	TGTGCCAGCAATGGACAGGGCCCCTACGAGCAGTACTTC	CASNGQGPYEQYF
15	TRBV28	.	TRBJ1-4	.	TGTGCCAGCAGTTCTCCCGCCCGGGCGGGGGAAAAACTGTTTTTT	CASSSPARAGEKLFF
17	TRBV9	few	TRBJ2-1	TRBD2	TGTGCCAGCAGCGTAGATCAACTAGCGGGAGGGCCTAATGAGCAGTTCTTC	CASSVDQLAGGPNEQFF
11	TRBV5-6	.	TRBJ1-2	.	TGTGCCAGCAGCTTGTCGAGCGGCTACACCTTC	CASSLSSGYTF
18	TRBV23-1	.	TRBJ2-3	TRBD2	TGCGCCAGCAGTCAATCCCCTAGCGGGAGGGGAGAAACAGATACGCAGTATTTT	CASSQSPSGRGETDTQYF
13	TRBV27	.	TRBJ2-1	.	TGTGCCAGCAGTTCAGGGTTCTACAATGAGCAGTTCTTC	CASSSGFYNEQFF
16	TRBV4-3	.	TRBJ1-1	.	TGCGCCAGCAGCCAAGACAGACAGAAATTGAACACTGAAGCTTTCTTT	CASSQDRQKLNTEAFF
16	TRBV15	few	TRBJ2-3	TRBD2	TGTGCCACCAGCAGGCCTAGCGGGAGTGCAGGGGATACGCAGTATTTT	CATSRPSGSAGDTQYF
16	TRBV5-6	.	TRBJ2-1	TRBD2	TGTGCCAGCAGCATGGGACTATCCGGCTCCTACAATGAGCAGTTCTTC	CASSMGLSGSYNEQFF
14	TRBV6-4	.	TRBJ1-1	TRBD1	TGTGCCAGCAGTCCAGGACAGGGTGGTACTGAAGCTTTCTTT	CASSPGQGGTEAFF
15	TRBV5-1	.	TRBJ2-2	.	TGCGCCAGCATCTTAGGGGGGGAGAACACCGGGGAGCTGTTTTTT	CASILGGENTGELFF
15	TRBV30	.	TRBJ2-1	TRBD2	TGTGCCTGCCCGGGGACTACGAGCTCCTACAATGAGCAGTTCTTC	CACPGTTSSYNEQFF
12	TRBV6-2/TRBV6-3	.	TRBJ1-1	.	TGTGCCAGCAGTTATAAGAGCACTGCGGCTTTCTTT	CASSYKSTAAFF
13	TRBV27	.	TRBJ2-6	.	TGTGCCAGTGGCAGGGCTGGGGCCAACGTCCTGACTTTC	CASGRAGANVLTF
16	TRBV18	.	TRBJ1-1	TRBD1	TGTGCCAGCTCACCGACAGGGTACTCCATGAACACTGAAGCTTTCTTT	CASSPTGYSMNTEAFF
14	TRBV3-1/TRBV3-2	.	TRBJ2-3	TRBD2	TGTGCCAGCAGCCAAGGCGGGAGCCCAGATACGCAGTATTTT	CASSQGGSPDTQYF
15	TRBV18	.	TRBJ1-1	TRBD1	TGTGCCAGCTCACCGGTTACAGGGGGGAACACTGAAGCTTTCTTT	CASSPVTGGNTEAFF
15	TRBV9	few	TRBJ1-2	TRBD1	TGTGCCAGCAGCGGGAATGGACAGGGCACCTATGGCTACACCTTC	CASSGNGQGTYGYTF
15	TRBV5-4	.	TRBJ2-5	.	TGTGCCAGCAGCGGGGGGGCACCCGGGCAAGAGACCCAGTACTTC	CASSGGAPGQETQYF
15	TRBV7-9	.	TRBJ2-1	TRBD2	TGTGCCAGCGAGGACGGGACTAGCGCCTACAATGAGCAGTTCTTC	CASEDGTSAYNEQFF